Included here is one T cell receptor beta chain sequence, with context. Its antigen is not yet known. No much larger clonotype is one base removed from it; base qualities were not supplied. The library came from the immunoSEQ multiplex PCR assay. The table comes from immuneACCESS by way of TCRdb, which keeps in-frame sequences with V and J called. Part of the clones is missing from these tables; in studies checked, under half for an unresolved V gene and the rest for unknown reasons. This sample has fewer than 200,000 clones in its table, and about 92% of those were observed once. The biggest ten clones account for approximately 1.4% of the sample. The data stem from a study of control samples from healthy donors and cancer patients (dated by TCRdb to 2020 to 2021). V loses 0 bases, J loses 6 bases, and the germline ends lie 9 bases apart. Including the terminal cysteine and phenylalanine, the CDR3 comprises 13 residues. The only DNA kept is the CDR3, 39 bases in frame from the first base. The germline V gene encodes CDR1 SGHTS and CDR2 YDEGEE.

The sequence was obtained from a man between 25 and 39 years old in good health. Recombination joined TRBV5-8 with TRBJ1-1, with no reliable assignment of the D segment. The sequenced material came from blood. The CDR3 region reads CASSLVPQSEAFF. In nucleotides, the sequence is TGTGCCAGCAGCTTGGTTCCGCAGTCTGAAGCTTTCTTT.